The 3 T cell receptor beta chains in this list originate from one sample, sequenced in a study of T cell clones after liver transplantation. Only in-frame clones appear in the TCRdb table, and some are missing; sequencing was by immunoSEQ multiplex PCR. The sample shows about 120,000 clones, about nine tenths of them seen only once. The sequencing here drew on CD4+ T cells from blood, taken 12 months after liver transplant. These receptors were collected from a human patient who received a liver transplant. A share of the T cells may be of graft donor origin.

This rearrangement joins TRBV18 to TRBJ1-4, with D maybe TRBD1 (5 bases). Germline CDR1 is KGHSH and CDR2 is LQKENI. The CDR3 is made up of 15 amino acids. With 0 bases removed from V and 8 bases from J, the gap between germline ends came to 13 bases. This CDR3 is CASSPPSGIGEKLFF. The CDR3 nucleotides read TGTGCCAGCTCACCACCGTCAGGGATTGGCGAAAAACTGTTTTTT.

This sequence joins TRBV7-8 and TRBJ1-4, with 7 positions matching TRBD1. Trimming removed 0 bases from V and 8 bases from J; junction bases left unmatched: 3. CDR1 SGHVS and CDR2 FQNEAQ come from the germline V gene. The CDR3 totals 14 residues. In DNA form, the CDR3 reads TGTGCCAGCAGCTTAGCAGGGGGCGCGGAAAAACTGTTTTTT. Its protein is CASSLAGGAEKLFF.

This rearrangement joins TRBV7-8 to TRBJ2-7, with D maybe TRBD2 (5 bases). Trimming removed 5 bases at V and 0 bases at J, with 8 bases between. This CDR3 has 13 residues. Germline V lookup: CDR1 SGHVS, CDR2 FQNEAQ. The CDR3 here is CASSQGSSYEQYF. The DNA for the CDR3 is TGTGCCAGCAGCCAAGGGAGCTCCTACGAGCAGTACTTC.